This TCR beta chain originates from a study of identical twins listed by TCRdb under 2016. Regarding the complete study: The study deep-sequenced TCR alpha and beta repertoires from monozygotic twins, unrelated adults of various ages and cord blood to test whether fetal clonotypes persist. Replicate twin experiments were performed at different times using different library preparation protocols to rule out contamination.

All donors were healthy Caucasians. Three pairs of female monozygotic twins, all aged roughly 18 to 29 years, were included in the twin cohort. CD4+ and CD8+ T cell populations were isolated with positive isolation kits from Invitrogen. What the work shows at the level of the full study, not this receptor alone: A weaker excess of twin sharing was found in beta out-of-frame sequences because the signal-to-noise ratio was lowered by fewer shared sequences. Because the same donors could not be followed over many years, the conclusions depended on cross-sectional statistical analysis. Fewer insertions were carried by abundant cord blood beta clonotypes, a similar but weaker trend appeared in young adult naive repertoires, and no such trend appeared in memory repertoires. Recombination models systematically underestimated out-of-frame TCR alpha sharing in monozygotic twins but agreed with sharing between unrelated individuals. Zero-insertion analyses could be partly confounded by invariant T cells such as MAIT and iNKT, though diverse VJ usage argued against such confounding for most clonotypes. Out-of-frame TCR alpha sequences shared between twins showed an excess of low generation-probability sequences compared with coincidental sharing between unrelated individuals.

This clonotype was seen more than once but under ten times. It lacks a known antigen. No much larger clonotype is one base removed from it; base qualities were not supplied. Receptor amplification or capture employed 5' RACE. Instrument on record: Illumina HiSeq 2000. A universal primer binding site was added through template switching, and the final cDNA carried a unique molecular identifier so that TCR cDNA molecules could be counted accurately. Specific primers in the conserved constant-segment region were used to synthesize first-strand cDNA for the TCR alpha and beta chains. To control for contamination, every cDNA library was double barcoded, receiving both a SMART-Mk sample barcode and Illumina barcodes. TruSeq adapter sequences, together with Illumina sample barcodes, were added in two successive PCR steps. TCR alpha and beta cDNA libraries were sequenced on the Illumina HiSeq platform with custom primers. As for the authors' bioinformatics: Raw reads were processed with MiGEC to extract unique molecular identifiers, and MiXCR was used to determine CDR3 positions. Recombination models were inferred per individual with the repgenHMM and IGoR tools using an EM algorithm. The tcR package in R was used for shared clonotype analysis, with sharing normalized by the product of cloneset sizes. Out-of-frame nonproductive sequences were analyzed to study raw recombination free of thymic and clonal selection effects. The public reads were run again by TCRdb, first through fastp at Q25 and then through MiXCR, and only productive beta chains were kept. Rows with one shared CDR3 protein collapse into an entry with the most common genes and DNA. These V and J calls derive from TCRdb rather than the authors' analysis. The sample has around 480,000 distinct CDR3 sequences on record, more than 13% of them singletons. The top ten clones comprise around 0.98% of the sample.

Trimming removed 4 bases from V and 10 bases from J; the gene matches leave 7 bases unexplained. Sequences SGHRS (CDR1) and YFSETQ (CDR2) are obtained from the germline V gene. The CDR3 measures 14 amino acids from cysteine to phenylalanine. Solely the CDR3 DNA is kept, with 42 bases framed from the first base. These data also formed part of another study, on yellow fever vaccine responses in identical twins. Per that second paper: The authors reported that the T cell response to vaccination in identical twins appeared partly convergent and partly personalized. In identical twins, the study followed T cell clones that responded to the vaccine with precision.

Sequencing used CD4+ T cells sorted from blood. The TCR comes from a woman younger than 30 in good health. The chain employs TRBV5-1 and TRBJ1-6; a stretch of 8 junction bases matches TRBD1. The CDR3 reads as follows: CASSQTGDGSPLHF. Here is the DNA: TGCGCCAGCAGCCAGACAGGGGACGGATCACCCCTCCACTTT.